This TCR beta chain came from a study of cytomegalovirus exposure and HLA in healthy donors (TCRdb year 2017). With regard to the full study: According to a later analysis, one platform produced both the roughly 110 validation repertoires and the roughly 660 repertoires of the first cohort. The study aimed to test whether cataloging public T cell receptors could reveal signatures of past pathogen exposure. Along with the approximately 700-subject first cohort, a separate validation cohort of approximately 110 different subjects was used. The study combined high-throughput TCR immunosequencing, statistical association of individual TCRs with disease status, and machine learning to predict cytomegalovirus infection status.

On this clone: The clone's antigen remains unknown. No much larger clone exists at a distance of one base, and base qualities are not known.

Library preparation used the immunoSEQ multiplex PCR assay. In the paper's pipeline: A statistical classification framework was built to diagnose cytomegalovirus status from the catalog of TCR beta chain sequences. TCRdb took over this immuneACCESS table, retaining in-frame rearrangements with V and J assigned. Such tables are incomplete; in checked studies, under half of the missing clones stem from an unresolved V gene, and the remainder is unexplained. From that table come the V and J calls and clone size; the DNA was used to work out D and trimming. This sample is represented by 95,000 to 150,000 clones; approximately 89% of them were singletons. The top ten clones comprise approximately 1% of the sample. What the study reported, not specific to this receptor: Subsequent analysis determined that TCRs grouped into clusters in the first cohort also showed a tendency toward co-occurrence across the 130 or so validation repertoires, and approximately 94% of cluster scores exceeded 0. Most TCR sequences were observed very rarely across donors, whereas some public TCRs were present in many individuals. Cytomegalovirus status was reported to be diagnosed by the classifier with high specificity and sensitivity in both the original and validation cohorts. A later analysis had no HLA typing for the validation cohort, so co-occurrence there was scored across all 110 or so repertoires. Three of the identified cytomegalovirus-associated TCR beta chains were confirmed in vitro to be specific for cytomegalovirus antigens. The study listed around 160 TCR beta chains as associated with cytomegalovirus. According to the authors, the approach could potentially be generalized to other disease states and immunological phenotypes.

The donors were included in the validation cohort of 120 subjects, a group kept apart from the roughly 690-subject first cohort. V lost 0 bases and J lost 6 bases; the stretch between them is 10 bases long. From a lookup of the germline V gene (reference sequence), CDR1 and CDR2 are GTSNPN and SVGIG. The CDR3 spans 13 residues, from the cysteine through the phenylalanine. CDR3 DNA only is kept here, 39 bases in frame from base 1. The sequence is built from TRBV30 and TRBJ2-3, with an unclear D gene assignment. Sequenced sample: PBMCs. The TCR sequence derives from a woman aged 18-29 years in good health and CMV-seronegative. The DNA is as follows: TGTGCCTGGAGTGTCCACGACACGGATACGCAGTATTTT. This yields the protein CAWSVHDTDTQYF.